These T cell receptor beta chains were read from a single sample in a study of cytomegalovirus exposure and HLA in healthy donors. Data came from immunoSEQ multiplex PCR; TCRdb stores just in-frame clones and leaves some out. This repertoire shows around 150,000 clones, 60% to 80% found once; its top ten account for 0.5% to 0.85%. Sequenced input: PBMCs. Receptor source: a male donor in good health and CMV-seronegative. CDR3s include the opening cysteine and the closing phenylalanine or tryptophan. The D gene is left open where the match is weak. Clone size is given for some rows only: seen once, a few or many times, or a class if the clone is expanded.

len	v_gene	d_gene	j_gene	abundance	CDR3nt	CDR3aa
12	TRBV7-9	TRBD2	TRBJ2-7	.	TGTGCCACCACCGGGACTAGTTACGAGCAGTACTTC	CATTGTSYEQYF
15	TRBV4-1	.	TRBJ2-7	.	TGCGCCAGCAGCCAAGATCCACAGGGAGCCTACGAGCAGTACTTC	CASSQDPQGAYEQYF
16	TRBV5-1	TRBD2	TRBJ2-7	.	TGCGCCAGCAGCTTGGGGGGCACTAGCGGGAGGACAGAGCAGTACTTC	CASSLGGTSGRTEQYF
14	TRBV9	.	TRBJ2-3	.	TGTGCCAGCAGCGGCAGGGGAATGACAGATACGCAGTATTTT	CASSGRGMTDTQYF
13	TRBV11-3	.	TRBJ2-1	.	TGTGCCAGCAGCTTAGGCCTATACAATGAGCAGTTCTTC	CASSLGLYNEQFF
12	TRBV27	.	TRBJ1-1	.	TGTGCCAGCAGTGGCAGGGGTACTGAAGCTTTCTTT	CASSGRGTEAFF
18	TRBV5-1	.	TRBJ2-3	.	TGCGCCAGCAGCTTGGCCCTTCGTGCTGCGTCTAGCACAGATACGCAGTATTTT	CASSLALRAASSTDTQYF
15	TRBV5-4	TRBD1	TRBJ2-7	.	TGTGCCAGCAGTTTGGGACAGGGGCTGACCTACGAGCAGTACTTC	CASSLGQGLTYEQYF
15	TRBV7-3	TRBD1	TRBJ2-6	.	TGTGCCAGCAGCCCCTCGACAGGGGCGGCCAACGTCCTGACTTTC	CASSPSTGAANVLTF
15	TRBV14	TRBD1	TRBJ1-2	.	TGTGCCAGCAGCCAGACCGGGGGACAGTCCTATGGCTACACCTTC	CASSQTGGQSYGYTF
15	TRBV4-1	TRBD1	TRBJ1-5	.	TGCGCCAGCAGCCAAGACCCTGACAGGGGACGGCCCCAGCATTTT	CASSQDPDRGRPQHF
14	TRBV6-4	TRBD1	TRBJ1-1	.	TGTGCCAGCAGCAAACAGGGGGGTGGCACTGAAGCTTTCTTT	CASSKQGGGTEAFF
16	TRBV7-8	TRBD1	TRBJ2-6	.	TGTGCCAGCAGAGGACAGGGAGCCCCTGGGGCCAACGTCCTGACTTTC	CASRGQGAPGANVLTF
13	TRBV18	.	TRBJ2-7	few	TGTGCCAGCTCAGAGAACAGTAACTACGAGCAGTACTTC	CASSENSNYEQYF
13	TRBV29-1	.	TRBJ1-5	.	TGCAGCGCCCTGACAGACAGCAATCAGCCCCAGCATTTT	CSALTDSNQPQHF
13	TRBV9	.	TRBJ1-3	.	TGTGCCAGCAGCGTGCGCCAGGGTCACACCATATATTTT	CASSVRQGHTIYF
14	TRBV27	.	TRBJ1-2	few	TGTGCCAGCAGTTTAAGGCCAGGGGCCGGAGGCTACACCTTC	CASSLRPGAGGYTF
16	TRBV5-1	.	TRBJ2-2	.	TGCGCCAGCAGCCCTCGGCCGCAAGGGAGCACCGGGGAGCTGTTTTTT	CASSPRPQGSTGELFF
16	TRBV6-5	TRBD2	TRBJ2-7	.	TGTGCCAGCAGTTACTATTGGGCTAGCGGGAGGAACGAGCAGTACTTC	CASSYYWASGRNEQYF
16	TRBV18	TRBD1	TRBJ1-1	.	TGTGCCAGCTCACCGGCGACAGGGTATGACGACACTGAAGCTTTCTTT	CASSPATGYDDTEAFF
15	TRBV27	TRBD2	TRBJ2-3	.	TGTGCCAGCACCCCCGGGACTAGCGGGAGGAATACGCAGTATTTT	CASTPGTSGRNTQYF
15	TRBV2	TRBD1	TRBJ2-2	.	TGTGCCAGCAGTGAAACAGGGGGGAACACCGGGGAGCTGTTTTTT	CASSETGGNTGELFF
15	TRBV11-2	.	TRBJ2-7	.	TGTGCCAGCAGCCCCCGGCCAGCGGGTAACTACGAGCAGTACTTC	CASSPRPAGNYEQYF
12	TRBV18	.	TRBJ2-5	.	TGTGCCAGCTCACGTCTCCAAGAGACCCAGTACTTC	CASSRLQETQYF